This TCR beta chain was captured in a study of blood T cells in healthy people across ages. Points from the study as a whole: Samples with more naive T cells showed higher observed beta diversity.

Comment on this clonotype: Its antigen remains unknown.

Primed by a sample-barcoded 5' primer and a J-beta primer mix, a second PCR proceeded for roughly 6 to 12 cycles. There were at least 3 million CDR3-containing paired-end reads obtained from each sample. TCRdb re-derived calls from the 5' RACE reads in MiXCR, one entry per CDR3 protein. The sample lists approximately 1.5 million distinct CDR3 sequences; almost 35% were seen once. In each sample, at least 6 million PBMCs were isolated. CDR1 and CDR2 from the germline V gene are SGDLS and YYNGEE. Trimming shortened V by 6 bases and J by 5 bases, and 15 bases separated the two germline ends. This CDR3 region has 14 residues.

Sample: blood. The TCR was taken from a woman in her twenties or thirties in good health. The chain employs TRBV9 and TRBJ2-1, with D perhaps TRBD2 (5 bases). CDR3 residues: CASNLDEGNNEQFF. The CDR3 nucleotides read TGTGCCAGCAATCTTGATGAGGGAAACAATGAGCAGTTCTTC.